The clone carrying this T cell receptor (beta chain) occurred a few times. Its matching antigen is unknown. This specimen comes from a study of blood T cells in healthy people across ages. Isolation yielded PBMCs, at least 6 million per sample, in every case. Each sample yielded at least 5.5 micrograms of PBMC total RNA. Germline assignment: CDR1 MDHEN and CDR2 SYDVKM. The CDR3 has 12 residues. Trimming cost V 8 bases and J 0 bases, with 8 bases left between them. The study, taken as a whole, reports: Estimated diversity across one million T cells was deemed an underestimate.

For the second PCR, which ran for about 7 to 11 cycles, a sample-barcoded 5' primer and a J-beta primer mix were used. The template-switch adaptor was a 5' adaptor with 12 random nucleotides. It tagged each cDNA molecule. TCRdb re-called the 5' RACE reads with MiXCR, one entry per CDR3 protein. This sample yields about 1.8 million distinct CDR3 sequences, of which around half are seen a single time; 2.1% belongs to the top ten. This TCR derives from a woman between 35 and 50 years old in good health. Material: blood. This chain uses TRBV28 with TRBJ2-7, with D hard to call. The CDR3 sequence: CASAYSSYEQYF. The DNA for the CDR3 is TGTGCCAGCGCGTACAGCTCCTACGAGCAGTACTTC.